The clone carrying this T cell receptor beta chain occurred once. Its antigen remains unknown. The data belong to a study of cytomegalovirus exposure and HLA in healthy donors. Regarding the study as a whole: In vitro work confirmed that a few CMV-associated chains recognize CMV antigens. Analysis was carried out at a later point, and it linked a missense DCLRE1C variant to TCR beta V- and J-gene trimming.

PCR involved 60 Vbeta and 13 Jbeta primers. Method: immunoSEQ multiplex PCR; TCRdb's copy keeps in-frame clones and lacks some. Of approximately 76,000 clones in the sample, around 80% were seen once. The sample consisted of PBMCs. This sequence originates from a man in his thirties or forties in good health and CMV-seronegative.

This CDR3 is CATSLPGQGKAYEQYF. The CDR3 region has the DNA TGTGCCACCAGCCTTCCGGGACAGGGTAAGGCCTACGAGCAGTACTTC. This chain uses TRBV15 with TRBJ2-7; 9 bases are shared with TRBD1. The length of the CDR3 is 16 residues. The V and J ends lost 5 bases and 2 bases, in that order; junction bases with no gene match: 10. Germline loops: CDR1 LNHNV, CDR2 YYDKDF (reference sequence).